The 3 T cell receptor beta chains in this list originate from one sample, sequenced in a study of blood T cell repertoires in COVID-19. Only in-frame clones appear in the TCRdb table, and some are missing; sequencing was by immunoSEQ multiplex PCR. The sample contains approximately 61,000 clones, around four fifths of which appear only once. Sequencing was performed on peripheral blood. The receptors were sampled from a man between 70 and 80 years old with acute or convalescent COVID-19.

This chain's CDR3 is CASSRRDSSYGYTF. For the CDR3, the DNA is TGTGCCAGCAGTAGAAGGGACAGCTCTTATGGCTACACCTTC. V usage is TRBV2 and J usage is TRBJ1-2; TRBD1 matches at 7 bases. Germline V CDR1 and CDR2: SNHLY, FYNNEI. Trimming took 5 bases from V and 5 from J; bases not matched to a gene: 8. The CDR3 is 14 amino acids.

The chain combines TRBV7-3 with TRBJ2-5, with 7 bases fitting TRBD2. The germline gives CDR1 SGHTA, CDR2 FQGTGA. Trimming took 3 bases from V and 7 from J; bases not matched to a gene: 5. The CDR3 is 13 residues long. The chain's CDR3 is CASSFASGTTQYF. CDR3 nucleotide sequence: TGTGCCAGCAGCTTCGCTAGCGGTACGACCCAGTACTTC.

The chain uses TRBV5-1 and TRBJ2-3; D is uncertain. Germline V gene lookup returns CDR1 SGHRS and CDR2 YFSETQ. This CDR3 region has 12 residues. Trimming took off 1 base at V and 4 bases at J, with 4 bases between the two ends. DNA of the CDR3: TGCGCCAGCAGCTTGCCTCCAGATACGCAGTATTTT. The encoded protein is CASSLPPDTQYF.